The 2 T cell receptor beta chains below were found in one sample sequenced in a study of post-analysis software for immune sequencing data (dated by TCRdb to about 2015). Study-level results and caveats: Patients showed significantly higher frequencies than controls for roughly five TRBV segments, among them TRBV5-6, TRBV5-1 and TRBV20-1.

No antigen is known for these receptors. Library preparation employed PCR. Sequencing was carried out with an Illumina HiSeq 2500. Unique molecular identifiers were incorporated into TCR beta cDNA libraries to reduce PCR and sequencing biases. TCRdb itself trimmed the public reads at Q25 with fastp, ran MiXCR and retained productive beta chains. Identical CDR3 protein sequences are pooled into one entry, listed with their most common genes and DNA. The sample has 740,000 or so distinct CDR3 sequences on record, 53% of them singletons. Approximately 4.2% of the sample belongs to the ten largest clones. The sequenced material came from blood. All receptors come from a girl aged 5 to 17 with multiple sclerosis.

V and J are TRBV7-9 and TRBJ2-7, with a possible D match to TRBD2 (6 bases). V was trimmed by 5 bases and J by 0 bases, leaving 14 bases between them. CDR1 and CDR2 from the germline V gene are SEHNR and FQNEAQ (reference sequence). CDR3 length: 15 residues. CDR3 residues: CASSQWDWSSYEQYF. In DNA form, the CDR3 reads TGTGCCAGCAGCCAGTGGGACTGGAGCTCCTACGAGCAGTACTTC.

V gene TRBV20-1 combines with J gene TRBJ2-3, with D hard to call. This CDR3 is built from 12 residues. Germline CDR1 and CDR2: DFQATT and SNEGSKA (reference sequence). V was shortened by 6 bases and J by 3 bases, with 10 bases between the two germline ends. DNA for the CDR3: TGCAGTGCCCGGCTTTTGACAGATACGCAGTATTTT. Its translation is CSARLLTDTQYF.